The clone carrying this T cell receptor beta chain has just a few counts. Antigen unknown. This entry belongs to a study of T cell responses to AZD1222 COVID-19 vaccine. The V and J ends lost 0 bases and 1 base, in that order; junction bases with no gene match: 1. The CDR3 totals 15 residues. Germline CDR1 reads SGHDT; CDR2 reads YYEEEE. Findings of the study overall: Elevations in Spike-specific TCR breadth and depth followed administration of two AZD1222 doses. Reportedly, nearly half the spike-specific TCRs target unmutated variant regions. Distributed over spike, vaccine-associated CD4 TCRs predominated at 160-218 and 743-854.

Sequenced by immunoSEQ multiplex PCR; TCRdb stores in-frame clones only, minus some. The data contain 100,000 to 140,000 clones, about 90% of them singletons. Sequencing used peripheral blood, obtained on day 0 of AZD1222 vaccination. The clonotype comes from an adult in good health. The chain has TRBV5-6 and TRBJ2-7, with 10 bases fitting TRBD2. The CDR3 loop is CASSLVAGGSYEQYF. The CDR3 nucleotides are TGTGCCAGCAGCTTGGTAGCGGGGGGATCCTACGAGCAGTACTTC.